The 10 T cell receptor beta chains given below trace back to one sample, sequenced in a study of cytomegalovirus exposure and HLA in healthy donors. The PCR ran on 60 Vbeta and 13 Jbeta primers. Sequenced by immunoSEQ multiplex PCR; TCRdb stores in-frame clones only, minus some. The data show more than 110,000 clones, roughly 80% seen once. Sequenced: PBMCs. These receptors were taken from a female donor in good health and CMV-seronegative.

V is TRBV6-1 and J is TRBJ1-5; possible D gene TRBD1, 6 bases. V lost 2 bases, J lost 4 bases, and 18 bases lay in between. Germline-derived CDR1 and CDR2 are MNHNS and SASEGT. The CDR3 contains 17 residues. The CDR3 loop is CASSETSGRGWNQPQHF. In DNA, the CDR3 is TGTGCCAGCAGTGAAACCTCGGGCAGGGGTTGGAATCAGCCCCAGCATTTT.

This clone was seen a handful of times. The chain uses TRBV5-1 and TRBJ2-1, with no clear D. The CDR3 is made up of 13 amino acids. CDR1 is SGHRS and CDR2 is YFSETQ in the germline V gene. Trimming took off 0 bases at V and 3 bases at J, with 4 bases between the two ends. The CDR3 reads CASSLAVYNEQFF. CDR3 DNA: TGCGCCAGCAGCTTGGCGGTCTACAATGAGCAGTTCTTC.

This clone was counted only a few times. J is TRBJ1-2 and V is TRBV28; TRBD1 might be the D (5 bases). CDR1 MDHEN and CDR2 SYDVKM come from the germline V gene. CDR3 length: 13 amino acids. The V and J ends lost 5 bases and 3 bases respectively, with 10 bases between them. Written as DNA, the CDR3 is TGTGCCAGCAGTGCAACAGGCGACTATGGCTACACCTTC. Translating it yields CASSATGDYGYTF.

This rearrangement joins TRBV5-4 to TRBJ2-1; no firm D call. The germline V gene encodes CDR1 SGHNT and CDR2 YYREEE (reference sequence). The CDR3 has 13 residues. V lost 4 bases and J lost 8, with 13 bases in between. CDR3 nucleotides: TGTGCCAGCAGCCCCCAACAGAGTGATGAGCAGTTCTTC. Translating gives CASSPQQSDEQFF.

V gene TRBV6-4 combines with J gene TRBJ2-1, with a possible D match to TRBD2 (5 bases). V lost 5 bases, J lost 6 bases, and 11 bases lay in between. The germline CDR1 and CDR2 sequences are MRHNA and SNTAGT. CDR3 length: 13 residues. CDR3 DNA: TGTGCCAGCAGTCCACTAGTTTCCAATGAGCAGTTCTTC. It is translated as CASSPLVSNEQFF.

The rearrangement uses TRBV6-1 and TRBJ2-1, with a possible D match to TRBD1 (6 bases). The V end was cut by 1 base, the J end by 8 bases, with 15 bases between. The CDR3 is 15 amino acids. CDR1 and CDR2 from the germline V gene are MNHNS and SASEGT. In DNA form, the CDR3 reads TGTGCCAGCAGTGAAGTCCCGGACAGCCCGCATGAGCAGTTCTTC. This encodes CASSEVPDSPHEQFF.

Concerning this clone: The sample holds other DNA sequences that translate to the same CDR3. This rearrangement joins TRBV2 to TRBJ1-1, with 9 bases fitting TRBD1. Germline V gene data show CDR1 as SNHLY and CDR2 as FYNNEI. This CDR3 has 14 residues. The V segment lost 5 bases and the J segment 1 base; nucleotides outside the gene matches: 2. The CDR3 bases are TGTGCCAGCAGTAAGGGACAGGGGAACACTGAAGCTTTCTTT. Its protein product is CASSKGQGNTEAFF.

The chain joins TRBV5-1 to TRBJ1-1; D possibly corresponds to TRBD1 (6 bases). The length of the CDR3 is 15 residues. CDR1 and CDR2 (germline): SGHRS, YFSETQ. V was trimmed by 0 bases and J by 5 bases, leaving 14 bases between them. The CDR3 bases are TGCGCCAGCAGCTTGGAAATTATAAGGGGGACTGAAGCTTTCTTT. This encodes CASSLEIIRGTEAFF.

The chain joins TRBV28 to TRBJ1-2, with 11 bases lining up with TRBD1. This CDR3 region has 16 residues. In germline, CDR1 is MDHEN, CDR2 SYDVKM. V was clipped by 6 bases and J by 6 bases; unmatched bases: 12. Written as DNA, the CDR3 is TGTGCCAGCAGGGCCCCACCGGGACAGGGGGGAAATGGCTACACCTTC. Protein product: CASRAPPGQGGNGYTF.

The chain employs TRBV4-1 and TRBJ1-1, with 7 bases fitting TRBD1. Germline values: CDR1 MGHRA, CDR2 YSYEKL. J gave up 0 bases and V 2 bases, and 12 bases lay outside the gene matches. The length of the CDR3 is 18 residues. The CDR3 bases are TGCGCCAGCAGCCAAATCAGAGGGGGGACAGAATTGAACACTGAAGCTTTCTTT. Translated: CASSQIRGGTELNTEAFF.